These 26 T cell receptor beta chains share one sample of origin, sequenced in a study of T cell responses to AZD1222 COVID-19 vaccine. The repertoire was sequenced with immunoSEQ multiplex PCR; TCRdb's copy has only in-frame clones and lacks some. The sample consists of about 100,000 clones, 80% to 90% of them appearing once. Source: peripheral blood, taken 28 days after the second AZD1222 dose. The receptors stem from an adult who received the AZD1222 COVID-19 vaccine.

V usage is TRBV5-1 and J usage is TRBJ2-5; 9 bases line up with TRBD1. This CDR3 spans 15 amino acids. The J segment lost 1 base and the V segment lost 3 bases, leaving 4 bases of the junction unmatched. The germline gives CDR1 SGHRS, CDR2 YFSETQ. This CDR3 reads CASSSGTGLQETQYF. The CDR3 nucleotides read TGCGCCAGCAGCTCCGGGACAGGGCTCCAAGAGACCCAGTACTTC.

CDR3 region: CASSTGTLRGQYF. The CDR3 nucleotides read TGTGCCAGTTCGACAGGAACTTTACGAGGGCAGTACTTC. The chain links TRBV19 to TRBJ2-7, with TRBD1 as a possible D gene (6 bases). Trimming cost V 8 bases and J 9 bases, with 20 bases left between them. From germline, CDR1 is LNHDA and CDR2 SQIVND (reference sequence). This CDR3 comprises 13 residues.

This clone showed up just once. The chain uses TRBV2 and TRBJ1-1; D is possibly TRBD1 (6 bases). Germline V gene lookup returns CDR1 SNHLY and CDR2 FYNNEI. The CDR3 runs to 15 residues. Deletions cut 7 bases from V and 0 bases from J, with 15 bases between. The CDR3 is CASTPGGAMNTEAFF. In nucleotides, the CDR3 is TGTGCCAGCACGCCTGGGGGGGCCATGAACACTGAAGCTTTCTTT.

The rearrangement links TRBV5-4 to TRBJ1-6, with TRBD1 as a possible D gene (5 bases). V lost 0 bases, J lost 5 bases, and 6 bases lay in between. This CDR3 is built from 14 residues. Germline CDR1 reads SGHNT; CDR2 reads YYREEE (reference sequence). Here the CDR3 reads CASSLVGDNSPLHF. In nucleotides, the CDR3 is TGTGCCAGCAGCTTGGTAGGGGATAATTCACCCCTCCACTTT.

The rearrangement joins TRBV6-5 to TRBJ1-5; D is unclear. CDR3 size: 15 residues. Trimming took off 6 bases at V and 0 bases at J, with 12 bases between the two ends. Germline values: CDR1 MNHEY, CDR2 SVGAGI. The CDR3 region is CASRARLSSNQPQHF. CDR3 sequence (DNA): TGTGCCAGCAGAGCCCGACTGAGTAGCAATCAGCCCCAGCATTTT.

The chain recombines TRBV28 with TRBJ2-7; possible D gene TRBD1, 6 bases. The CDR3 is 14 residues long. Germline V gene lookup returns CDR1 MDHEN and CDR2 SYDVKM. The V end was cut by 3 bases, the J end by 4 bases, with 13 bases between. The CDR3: CASSLSSGAYEQYF. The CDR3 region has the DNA TGTGCCAGCAGTTTGTCCTCAGGGGCTTACGAGCAGTACTTC.

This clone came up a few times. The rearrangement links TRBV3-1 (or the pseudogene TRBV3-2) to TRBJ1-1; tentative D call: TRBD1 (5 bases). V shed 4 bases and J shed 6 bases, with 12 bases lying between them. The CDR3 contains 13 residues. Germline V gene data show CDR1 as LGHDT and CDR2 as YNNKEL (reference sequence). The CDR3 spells CASSPIGGAEAFF. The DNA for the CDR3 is TGTGCCAGCAGCCCGATCGGGGGGGCTGAAGCTTTCTTT.

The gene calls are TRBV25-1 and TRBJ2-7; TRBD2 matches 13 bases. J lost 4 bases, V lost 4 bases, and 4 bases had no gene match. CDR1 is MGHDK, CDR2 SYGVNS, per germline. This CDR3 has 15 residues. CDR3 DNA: TGTGCCAGCAGTGCCTGGACTAGCGGGGGATACGAGCAGTACTTC. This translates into CASSAWTSGGYEQYF.

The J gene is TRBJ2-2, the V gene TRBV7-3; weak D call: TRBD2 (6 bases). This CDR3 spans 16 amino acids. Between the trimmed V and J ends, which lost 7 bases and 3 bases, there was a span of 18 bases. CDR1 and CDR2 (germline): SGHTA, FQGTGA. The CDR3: CASTPSGGTYTGELFF. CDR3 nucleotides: TGTGCCAGCACCCCCTCCGGGGGAACCTACACCGGGGAGCTGTTTTTT.

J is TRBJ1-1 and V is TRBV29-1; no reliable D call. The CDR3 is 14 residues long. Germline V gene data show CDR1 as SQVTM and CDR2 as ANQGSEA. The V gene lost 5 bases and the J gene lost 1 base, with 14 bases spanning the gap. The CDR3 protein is CSVSPGFANTEAFF. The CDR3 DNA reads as TGCAGCGTTTCCCCCGGGTTTGCGAACACTGAAGCTTTCTTT.

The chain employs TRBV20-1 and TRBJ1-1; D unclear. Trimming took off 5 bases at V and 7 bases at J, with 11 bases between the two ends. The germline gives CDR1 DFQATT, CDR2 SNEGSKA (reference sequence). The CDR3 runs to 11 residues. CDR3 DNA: TGCAGTGCTCCCGACAAAAATGAAGCTTTCTTT. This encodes CSAPDKNEAFF.

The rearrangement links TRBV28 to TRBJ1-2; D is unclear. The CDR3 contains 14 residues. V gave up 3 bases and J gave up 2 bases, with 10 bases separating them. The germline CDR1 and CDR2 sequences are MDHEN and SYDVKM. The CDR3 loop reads CASSFAAVNYGYTF. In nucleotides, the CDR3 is TGTGCCAGCAGTTTCGCGGCGGTGAACTATGGCTACACCTTC.

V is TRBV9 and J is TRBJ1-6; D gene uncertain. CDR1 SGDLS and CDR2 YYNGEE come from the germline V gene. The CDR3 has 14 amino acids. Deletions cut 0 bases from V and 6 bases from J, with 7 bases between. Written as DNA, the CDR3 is TGTGCCAGCAGCGTAGAAGCCCGTAATTCACCCCTCCACTTT. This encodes CASSVEARNSPLHF.

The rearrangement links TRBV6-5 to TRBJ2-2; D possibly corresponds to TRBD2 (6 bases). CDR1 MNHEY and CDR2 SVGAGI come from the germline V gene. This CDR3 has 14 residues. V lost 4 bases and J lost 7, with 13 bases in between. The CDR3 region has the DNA TGTGCCAGCAGTTTAGGGAGGTCCATCGGGGAGCTGTTTTTT. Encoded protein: CASSLGRSIGELFF.

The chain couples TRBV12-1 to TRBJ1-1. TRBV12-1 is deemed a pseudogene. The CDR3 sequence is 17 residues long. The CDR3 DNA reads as TGTGCCAGCAGCTGGCCGGGCCCCTTTGATGAGGATACTGAAGCTTTCTTT. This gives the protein CASSWPGPFDEDTEAFF.

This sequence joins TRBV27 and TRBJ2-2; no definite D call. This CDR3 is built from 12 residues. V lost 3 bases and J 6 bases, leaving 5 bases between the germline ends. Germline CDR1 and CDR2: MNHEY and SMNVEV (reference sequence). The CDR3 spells CASSFEAGELFF. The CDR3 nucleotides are TGTGCCAGCAGTTTTGAGGCCGGGGAGCTGTTTTTT.

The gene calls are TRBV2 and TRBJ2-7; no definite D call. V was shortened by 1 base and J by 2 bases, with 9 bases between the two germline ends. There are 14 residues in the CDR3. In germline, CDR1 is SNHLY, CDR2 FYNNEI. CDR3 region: CASSEGLTTYEQYF. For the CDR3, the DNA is TGTGCCAGCAGTGAAGGACTTACCACCTACGAGCAGTACTTC.

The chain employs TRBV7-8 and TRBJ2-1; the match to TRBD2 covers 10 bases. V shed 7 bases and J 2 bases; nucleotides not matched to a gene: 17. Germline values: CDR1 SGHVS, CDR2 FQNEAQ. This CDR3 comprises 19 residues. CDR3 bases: TGTGCCAGCAATTTGAGAACAGGCGTAGCGGGAGGAACCTACAATGAGCAGTTCTTC. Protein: CASNLRTGVAGGTYNEQFF.

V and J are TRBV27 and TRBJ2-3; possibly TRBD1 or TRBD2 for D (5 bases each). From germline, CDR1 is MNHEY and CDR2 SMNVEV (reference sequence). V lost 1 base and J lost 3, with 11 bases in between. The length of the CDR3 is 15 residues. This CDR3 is CASSLLRGRTDTQYF. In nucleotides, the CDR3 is TGTGCCAGCAGTTTATTGAGGGGTAGGACAGATACGCAGTATTTT.

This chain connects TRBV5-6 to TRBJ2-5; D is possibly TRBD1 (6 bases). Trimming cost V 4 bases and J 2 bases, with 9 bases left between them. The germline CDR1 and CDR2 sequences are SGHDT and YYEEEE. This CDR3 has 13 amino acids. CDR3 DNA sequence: TGTGCCAGCAGCCCGGACAGACAAGAGACCCAGTACTTC. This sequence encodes CASSPDRQETQYF. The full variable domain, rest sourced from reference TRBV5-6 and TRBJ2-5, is DAGVTQSPTHLIKTRGQQVTLRCSPKSGHDTVSWYQQALGQGPQFIFQYYEEEERQRGNFPDRFSGHQFPNYSSELNVNALLLGDSALYLCASSPDRQETQYFGPGTRLLVL.

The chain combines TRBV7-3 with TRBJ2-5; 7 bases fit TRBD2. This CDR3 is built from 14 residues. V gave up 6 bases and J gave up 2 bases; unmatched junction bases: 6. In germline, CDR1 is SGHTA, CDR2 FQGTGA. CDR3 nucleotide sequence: TGTGCCAGCAGTCCCAAGGGACTACAAGAGACCCAGTACTTC. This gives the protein CASSPKGLQETQYF.

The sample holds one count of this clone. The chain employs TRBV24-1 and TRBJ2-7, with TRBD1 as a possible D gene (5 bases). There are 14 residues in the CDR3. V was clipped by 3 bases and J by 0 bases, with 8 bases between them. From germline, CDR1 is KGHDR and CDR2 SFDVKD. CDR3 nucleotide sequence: TGTGCCACCAGTGATCGCAGGGACTCCTACGAGCAGTACTTC. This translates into CATSDRRDSYEQYF.

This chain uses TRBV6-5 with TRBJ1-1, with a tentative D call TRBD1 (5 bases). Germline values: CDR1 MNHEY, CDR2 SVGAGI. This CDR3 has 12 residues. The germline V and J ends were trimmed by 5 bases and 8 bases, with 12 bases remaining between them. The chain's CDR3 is CASSIAGGEAFF. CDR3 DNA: TGTGCCAGCAGTATTGCCGGGGGGGAAGCTTTCTTT.

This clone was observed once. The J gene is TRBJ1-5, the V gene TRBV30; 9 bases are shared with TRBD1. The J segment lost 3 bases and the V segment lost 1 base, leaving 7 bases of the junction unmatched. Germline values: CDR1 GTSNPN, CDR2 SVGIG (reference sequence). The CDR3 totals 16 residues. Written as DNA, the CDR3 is TGTGCCTGGAGTGATCCGTGGACAGGGGTCAATCAGCCCCAGCATTTT. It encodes CAWSDPWTGVNQPQHF.

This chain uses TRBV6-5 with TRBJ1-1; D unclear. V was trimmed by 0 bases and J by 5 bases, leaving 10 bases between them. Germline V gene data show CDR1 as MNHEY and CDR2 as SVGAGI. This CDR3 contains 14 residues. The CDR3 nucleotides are TGTGCCAGCAGTTACTCCCAGCTTGAGACTGAAGCTTTCTTT. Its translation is CASSYSQLETEAFF.

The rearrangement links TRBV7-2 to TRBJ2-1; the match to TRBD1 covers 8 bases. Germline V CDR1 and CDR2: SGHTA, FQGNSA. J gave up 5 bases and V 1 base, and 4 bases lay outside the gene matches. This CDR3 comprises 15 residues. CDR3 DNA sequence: TGTGCCAGCAGCTTAGAAGACAGGGGTAACAATGAGCAGTTCTTC. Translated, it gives CASSLEDRGNNEQFF.